This T cell receptor (beta chain) was retrieved from a study of CXCR3-negative and CXCR3-positive naive CD8 T cells. General study points: Fresh PBMCs went into most assays, and CXCR3 expression partly declined after cryopreservation. When CXCR3-positive naive cells were set against CXCR3-negative naive cells, the former had more hydrophobic TRB CDR3s. The authors found comparable surface CD5 between naive subsets and inferred TCR strength from TRB CDR3 properties.

Points on this clonotype: The antigen is undetermined.

The CDR3 is 14 residues long. Per the germline V gene, CDR1 is SQVTM and CDR2 is ANQGSEA. 5' RACE with UMI labels generated the TRB cDNA libraries. With the 5' RACE reads reprocessed, TCRdb shows one record per CDR3 protein and no DNA. Its clone listing holds over 100,000 distinct CDR3 sequences. Cells classed as naive CD8+ T cells were CD45RO-CCR7+CD27+CD95-. The V call is TRBV29-1, the J call TRBJ2-1; the D call from TCRdb, TRBD2, cannot be confirmed without DNA. The clonotype comes from a human donor in good health. Some clones in this sample may be carry-over from other donors' samples. The specimen sequenced was naive CXCR3- CD8+ T cells from blood. Subset defined: CD45RO-CCR7+CD27+CD95- naive CD8+ T cells lacking CXCR3 (TNR3-). The CDR3 here is CSVGWRETYNEQFF.